This TCR beta chain was profiled in a study of blood T cell repertoires in COVID-19. Whole-study context: Sites across the United States, Italy and Spain contributed samples from acute and convalescent COVID-19.

Germline V gene lookup returns CDR1 SEHNR and CDR2 FQNEAQ (reference sequence). The CDR3 runs to 15 residues. Trimming took 3 bases from V and 1 from J, leaving 12 bases between them. Sequencing was performed with immunoSEQ multiplex PCR; in TCRdb, only in-frame clones are kept and a portion is missing. In the table there are roughly 250,000 clones, roughly 90% of which are singletons. Sample: peripheral blood. The rearrangement links TRBV7-9 to TRBJ2-5, with D perhaps TRBD1 (5 bases). This TCR came from a woman in her thirties with COVID-19, enrolled during active disease. The CDR3: CASSLGQGIQETQYF. CDR3 nucleotide sequence: TGTGCCAGCAGCTTGGGGCAGGGCATCCAAGAGACCCAGTACTTC.